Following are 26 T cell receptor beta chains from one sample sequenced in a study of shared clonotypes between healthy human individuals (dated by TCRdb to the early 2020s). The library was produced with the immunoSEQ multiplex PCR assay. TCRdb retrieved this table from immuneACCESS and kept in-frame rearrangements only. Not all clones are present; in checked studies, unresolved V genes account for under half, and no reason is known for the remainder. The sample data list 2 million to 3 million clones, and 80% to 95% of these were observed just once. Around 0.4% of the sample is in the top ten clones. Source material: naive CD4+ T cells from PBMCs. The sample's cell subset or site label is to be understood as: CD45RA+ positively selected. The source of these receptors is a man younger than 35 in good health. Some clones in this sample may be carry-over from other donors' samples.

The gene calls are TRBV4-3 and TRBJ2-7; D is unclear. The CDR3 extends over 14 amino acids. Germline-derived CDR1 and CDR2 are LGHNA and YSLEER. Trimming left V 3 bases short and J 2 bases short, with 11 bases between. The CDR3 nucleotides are TGCGCCAGCAGCCAGGGATACCAGGCCTACGAGCAGTACTTC. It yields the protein CASSQGYQAYEQYF.

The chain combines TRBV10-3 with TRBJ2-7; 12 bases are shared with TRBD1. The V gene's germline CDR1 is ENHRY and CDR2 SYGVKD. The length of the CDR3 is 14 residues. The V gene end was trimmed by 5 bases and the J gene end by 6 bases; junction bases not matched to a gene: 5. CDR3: CAISPGTGGLEQYF. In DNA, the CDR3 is TGTGCCATCAGTCCCGGGACAGGGGGCCTCGAGCAGTACTTC.

CDR3 loop: CASSFPTPRAFF. CDR3 coding DNA: TGTGCCAGCAGTTTCCCCACTCCTAGAGCTTTCTTT. This chain links TRBV28 with TRBJ1-1; no clear D. CDR3 size: 12 residues. Trimming took off 3 bases at V and 10 bases at J, with 12 bases between the two ends. Germline V gene sequence: CDR1 MDHEN, CDR2 SYDVKM.

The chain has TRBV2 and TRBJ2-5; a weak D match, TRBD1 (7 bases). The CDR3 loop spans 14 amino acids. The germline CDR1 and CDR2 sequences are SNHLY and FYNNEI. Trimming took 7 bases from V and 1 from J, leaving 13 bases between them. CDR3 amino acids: CASKSGGPQETQYF. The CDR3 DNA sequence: TGTGCCAGCAAGTCAGGGGGGCCCCAAGAGACCCAGTACTTC.

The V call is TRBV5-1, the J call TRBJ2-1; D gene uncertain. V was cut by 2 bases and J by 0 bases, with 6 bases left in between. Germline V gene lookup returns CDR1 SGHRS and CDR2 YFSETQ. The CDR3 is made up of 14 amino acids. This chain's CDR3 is CASSLGNSYNEQFF. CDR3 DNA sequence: TGCGCCAGCAGCTTAGGAAACTCCTACAATGAGCAGTTCTTC.

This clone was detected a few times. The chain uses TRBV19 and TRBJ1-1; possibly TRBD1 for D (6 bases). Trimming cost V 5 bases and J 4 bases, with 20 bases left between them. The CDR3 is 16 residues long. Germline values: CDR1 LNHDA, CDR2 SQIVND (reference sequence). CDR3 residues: CASSSAGVGGRTEAFF. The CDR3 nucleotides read TGTGCCAGTAGTTCGGCAGGGGTAGGAGGTCGCACTGAAGCTTTCTTT.

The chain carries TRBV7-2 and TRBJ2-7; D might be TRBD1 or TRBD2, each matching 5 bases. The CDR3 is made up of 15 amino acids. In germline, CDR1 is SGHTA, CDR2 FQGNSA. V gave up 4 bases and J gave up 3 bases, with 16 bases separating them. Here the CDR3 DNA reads TGTGCCAGCAGCTCCCCCGCAGGGACCGTCTACGAGCAGTACTTC. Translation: CASSSPAGTVYEQYF.

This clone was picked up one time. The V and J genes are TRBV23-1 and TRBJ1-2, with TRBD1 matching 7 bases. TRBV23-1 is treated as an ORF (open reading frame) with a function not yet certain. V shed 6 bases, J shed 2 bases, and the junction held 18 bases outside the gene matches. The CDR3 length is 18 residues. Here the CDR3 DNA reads TGCGCCAGCAGCCGACGGGACAGCGAAAACCCTAGGAACTATGGCTACACCTTC. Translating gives CASSRRDSENPRNYGYTF.

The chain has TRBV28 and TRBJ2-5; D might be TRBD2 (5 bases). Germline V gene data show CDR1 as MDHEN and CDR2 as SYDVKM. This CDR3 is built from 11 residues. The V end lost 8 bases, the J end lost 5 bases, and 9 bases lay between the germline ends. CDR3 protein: CASGSAETQYF. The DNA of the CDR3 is TGTGCCAGCGGGAGTGCGGAGACCCAGTACTTC. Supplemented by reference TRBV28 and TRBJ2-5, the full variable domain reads DVKVTQSSRYLVKRTGEKVFLECVQDMDHENMFWYRQDPGLGLRLIYFSYDVKMKEKGDIPEGYSVSREKKERFSLILESASTNQTSMYLCASGSAETQYFGPGTRLLVL.

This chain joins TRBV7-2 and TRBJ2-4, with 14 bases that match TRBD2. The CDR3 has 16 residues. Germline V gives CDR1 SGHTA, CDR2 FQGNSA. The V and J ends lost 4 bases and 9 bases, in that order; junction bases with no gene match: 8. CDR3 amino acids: CASSSGTSGRGGIQYF. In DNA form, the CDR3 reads TGTGCCAGCAGCTCCGGGACTAGCGGGAGAGGGGGCATTCAGTACTTC.

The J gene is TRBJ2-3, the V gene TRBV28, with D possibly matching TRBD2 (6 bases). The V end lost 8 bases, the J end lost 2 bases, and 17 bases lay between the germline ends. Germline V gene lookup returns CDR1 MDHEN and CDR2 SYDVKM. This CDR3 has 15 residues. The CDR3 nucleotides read TGTGCCAGCGTGAATGGGCGCGGGGACACAGATACGCAGTATTTT. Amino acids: CASVNGRGDTDTQYF.

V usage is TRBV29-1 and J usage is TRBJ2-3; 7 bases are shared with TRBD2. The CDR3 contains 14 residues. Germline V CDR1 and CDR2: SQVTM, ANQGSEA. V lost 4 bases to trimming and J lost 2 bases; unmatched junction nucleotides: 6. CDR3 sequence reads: CSVAPSGPTDTQYF. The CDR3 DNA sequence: TGCAGCGTTGCCCCTAGCGGACCCACAGATACGCAGTATTTT.

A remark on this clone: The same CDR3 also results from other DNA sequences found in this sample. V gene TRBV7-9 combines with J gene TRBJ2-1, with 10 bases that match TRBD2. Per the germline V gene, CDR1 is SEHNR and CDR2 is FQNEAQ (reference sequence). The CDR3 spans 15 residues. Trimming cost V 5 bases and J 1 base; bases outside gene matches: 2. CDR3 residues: CASSPLAGSYNEQFF. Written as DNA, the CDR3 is TGTGCCAGCAGCCCACTAGCGGGGTCCTACAATGAGCAGTTCTTC.

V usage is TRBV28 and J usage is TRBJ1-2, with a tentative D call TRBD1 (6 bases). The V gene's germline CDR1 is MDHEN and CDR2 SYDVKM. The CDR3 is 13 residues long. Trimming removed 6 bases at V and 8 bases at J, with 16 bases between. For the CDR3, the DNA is TGTGCCAGCAGCGACCCCACAGGGAGGGGCTACACCTTC. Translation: CASSDPTGRGYTF.

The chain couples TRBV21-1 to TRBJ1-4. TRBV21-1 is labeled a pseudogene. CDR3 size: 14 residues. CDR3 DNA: TGTGCCAGCAGCAAAAGGTCGTCGAATGAAAAACTGTTTTTT. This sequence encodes CASSKRSSNEKLFF.

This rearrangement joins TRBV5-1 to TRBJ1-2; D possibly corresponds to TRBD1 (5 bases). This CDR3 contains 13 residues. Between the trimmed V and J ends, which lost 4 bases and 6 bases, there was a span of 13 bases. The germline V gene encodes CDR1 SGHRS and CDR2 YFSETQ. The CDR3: CASSAGTVNGYTF. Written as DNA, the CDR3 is TGCGCCAGCAGCGCCGGGACGGTGAATGGCTACACCTTC. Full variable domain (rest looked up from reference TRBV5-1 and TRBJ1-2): KAGVTQTPRYLIKTRGQQVTLSCSPISGHRSVSWYQQTPGQGLQFLFEYFSETQRNKGNFPGRFSGRQFSNSRSEMNVSTLELGDSALYLCASSAGTVNGYTFGSGTRLTVV.

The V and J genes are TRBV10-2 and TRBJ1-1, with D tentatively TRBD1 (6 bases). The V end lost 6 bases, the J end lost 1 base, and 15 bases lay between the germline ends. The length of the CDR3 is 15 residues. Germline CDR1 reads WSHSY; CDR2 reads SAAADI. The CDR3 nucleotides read TGCGCCAGCAGGGTCTCCGCGACAGGGAACACTGAAGCTTTCTTT. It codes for CASRVSATGNTEAFF.

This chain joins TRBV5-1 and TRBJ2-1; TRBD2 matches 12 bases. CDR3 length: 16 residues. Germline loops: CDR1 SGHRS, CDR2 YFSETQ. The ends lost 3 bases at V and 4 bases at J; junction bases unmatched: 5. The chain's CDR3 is CASSWGLAGQYNEQFF. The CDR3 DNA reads TGCGCCAGCAGCTGGGGACTAGCGGGCCAGTACAATGAGCAGTTCTTC.

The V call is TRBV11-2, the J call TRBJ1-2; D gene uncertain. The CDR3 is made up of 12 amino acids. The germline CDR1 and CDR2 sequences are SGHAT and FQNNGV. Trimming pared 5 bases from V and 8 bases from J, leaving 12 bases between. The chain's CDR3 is CASSPPTLGYTF. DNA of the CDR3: TGTGCCAGCAGCCCCCCGACCCTCGGCTACACCTTC.

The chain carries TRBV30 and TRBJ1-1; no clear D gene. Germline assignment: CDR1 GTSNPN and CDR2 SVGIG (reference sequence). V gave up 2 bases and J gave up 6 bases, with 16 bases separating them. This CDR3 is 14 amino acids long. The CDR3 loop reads CAWSIETDGAEAFF. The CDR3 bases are TGTGCCTGGAGTATTGAAACAGACGGGGCTGAAGCTTTCTTT. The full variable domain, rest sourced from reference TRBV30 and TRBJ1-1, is SQTIHQWPATLVQPVGSPLSLECTVEGTSNPNLYWYRQAAGRGLQLLFYSVGIGQISSEVPQNLSASRPQDRQFILSSKKLLLSDSGFYLCAWSIETDGAEAFFGQGTRLTVV.

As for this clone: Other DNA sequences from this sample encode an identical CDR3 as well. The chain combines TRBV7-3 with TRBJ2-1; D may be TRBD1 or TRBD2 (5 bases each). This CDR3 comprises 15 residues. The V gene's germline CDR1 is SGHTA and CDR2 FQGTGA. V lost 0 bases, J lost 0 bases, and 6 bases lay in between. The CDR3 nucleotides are TGTGCCAGCAGCTTAACCGGGACCTCCTACAATGAGCAGTTCTTC. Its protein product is CASSLTGTSYNEQFF.

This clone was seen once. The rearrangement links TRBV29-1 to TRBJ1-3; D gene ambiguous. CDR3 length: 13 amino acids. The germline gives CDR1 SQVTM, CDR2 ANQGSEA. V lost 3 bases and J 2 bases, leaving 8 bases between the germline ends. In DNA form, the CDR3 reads TGCAGCGTTGAGCCCGGCACTGGAAACACCATATATTTT. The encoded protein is CSVEPGTGNTIYF.

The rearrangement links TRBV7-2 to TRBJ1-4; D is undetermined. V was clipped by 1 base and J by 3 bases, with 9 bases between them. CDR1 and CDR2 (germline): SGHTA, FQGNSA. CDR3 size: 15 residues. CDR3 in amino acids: CASSLDGYPNEKLFF. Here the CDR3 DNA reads TGTGCCAGCAGCTTAGACGGGTATCCTAATGAAAAACTGTTTTTT. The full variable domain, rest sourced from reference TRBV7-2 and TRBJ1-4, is GAGVSQSPSNKVTEKGKDVELRCDPISGHTALYWYRQSLGQGLEFLIYFQGNSAPDKSGLPSDRFSAERTGGSVSTLTIQRTQQEDSAVYLCASSLDGYPNEKLFFGSGTQLSVL.

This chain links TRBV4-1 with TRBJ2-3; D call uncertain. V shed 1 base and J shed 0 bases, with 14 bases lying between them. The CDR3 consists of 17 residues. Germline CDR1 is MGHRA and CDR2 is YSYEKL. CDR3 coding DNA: TGCGCCAGCAGCCAAGGTCGACAAACAAAGAGCACAGATACGCAGTATTTT. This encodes CASSQGRQTKSTDTQYF.

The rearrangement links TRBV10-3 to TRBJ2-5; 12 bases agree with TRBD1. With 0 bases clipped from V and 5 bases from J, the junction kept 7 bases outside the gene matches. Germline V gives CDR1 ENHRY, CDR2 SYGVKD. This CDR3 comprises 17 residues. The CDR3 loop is CAISESSGTGGRETQYF. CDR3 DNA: TGTGCCATCAGTGAGTCGTCAGGGACAGGGGGCAGGGAGACCCAGTACTTC.

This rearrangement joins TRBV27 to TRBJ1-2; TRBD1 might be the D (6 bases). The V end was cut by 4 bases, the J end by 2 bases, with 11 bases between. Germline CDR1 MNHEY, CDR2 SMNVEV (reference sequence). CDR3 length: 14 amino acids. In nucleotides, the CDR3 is TGTGCCAGCAGTTCGGGACATTTAAACTATGGCTACACCTTC. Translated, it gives CASSSGHLNYGYTF.